These 23 T cell receptor beta chains came from one sample sequenced in a study of CD8 T cells in Susac syndrome (dated by TCRdb to the late 2010s). The library was built by means of the immunoSEQ multiplex PCR assay. RNA was extracted with the RNeasy kit and about 0.5 to 1 ug was reverse transcribed using random hexamers. TCRdb ran its own pipeline on the public reads, namely fastp trimming at Q25 and MiXCR clone calling, and kept in-frame beta chains. Every distinct CDR3 protein forms one entry, paired with its most common genes and DNA. This sample has around 100,000 distinct CDR3 sequences in its table, and about 95% of those were observed once. The top ten clones comprise approximately 0.33% of the sample. The specimen sequenced was CD8+ T cells from PBMCs. Receptors originate from a human donor with Susac syndrome.

The sample holds one count of this clonotype. The chain recombines TRBV10-3 with TRBJ2-7, with 8 bases that match TRBD2. The CDR3 has 14 residues. V lost 4 bases to trimming and J lost 7 bases; unmatched junction nucleotides: 9. Germline lookup yields CDR1 ENHRY and CDR2 SYGVKD. CDR3 coding DNA: TGTGCCATCAGTGGCGGGGGGCCATTCGAGGAGCAGTACTTC. Its translation is CAISGGGPFEEQYF.

V and J are TRBV4-1 and TRBJ1-5; D unclear. Germline-derived CDR1 and CDR2 are MGHRA and YSYEKL. The germline V and J ends were trimmed by 4 bases and 1 base, with 17 bases remaining between them. The CDR3 is 17 amino acids. CDR3 nucleotides: TGCGCCAGCAGCCCGAGAGCCTTTGGGGTGAGCAATCAGCCCCAGCATTTT. Translation: CASSPRAFGVSNQPQHF.

The J gene is TRBJ2-7, the V gene TRBV29-1; D unresolved. This CDR3 has 13 residues. Trimming shortened V by 4 bases and J by 2 bases, and 12 bases separated the two germline ends. CDR1 SQVTM and CDR2 ANQGSEA come from the germline V gene. The CDR3 nucleotides are TGCAGCGTTGGATTCTACAGTGCCTACGAGCAGTACTTC. Translation: CSVGFYSAYEQYF.

The V gene is TRBV29-1, the J gene TRBJ2-5; TRBD2 matches at 14 bases. V dropped 7 bases and J dropped 4; count of bases not matched to a gene: 11. Germline V CDR1 and CDR2: SQVTM, ANQGSEA. There are 16 residues in the CDR3. CDR3 in amino acids: CSAEGTSGGLGETQYF. In DNA, the CDR3 is TGCAGCGCCGAGGGGACTAGCGGGGGTTTAGGAGAGACCCAGTACTTC. Complete variable domain (other parts from reference TRBV29-1 and TRBJ2-5): SAVISQKPSRDICQRGTSLTIQCQVDSQVTMMFWYRQQPGQSLTLIATANQGSEATYESGFVIDKFPISRPNLTFSTLTVSNMSPEDSSIYLCSAEGTSGGLGETQYFGPGTRLLVL.

Here the CDR3 DNA reads TGCAGTGCTAGTTTGCCCCGCGGTGCCTACGAGCAGTACTTC. Its protein product is CSASLPRGAYEQYF. This chain joins TRBV20-1 and TRBJ2-7; D remains unclear. CDR3 length: 14 residues. V lost 3 bases, J lost 2 bases, and 14 bases lay in between. Per the germline V gene, CDR1 is DFQATT and CDR2 is SNEGSKA (reference sequence).

V usage is TRBV5-1 and J usage is TRBJ2-1; a weak D match, TRBD2 (6 bases). This CDR3 is 15 amino acids long. Trimming removed 6 bases at V and 6 bases at J, with 19 bases between. From germline, CDR1 is SGHRS and CDR2 YFSETQ. The CDR3 sequence: CASTHRGSWSNEQFF. CDR3 nucleotide sequence: TGCGCCAGCACCCACCGGGGGTCATGGAGCAATGAGCAGTTCTTC.

CDR3 sequence (DNA): TGTGCCAGCAGCTTTAGCAACGAGCAGTACTTC. Encoded protein: CASSFSNEQYF. The chain couples TRBV11-2 to TRBJ2-7; D remains unclear. V was trimmed by 3 bases and J by 5 bases, leaving 5 bases between them. Germline loops: CDR1 SGHAT, CDR2 FQNNGV. This CDR3 has 11 amino acids.

The gene calls are TRBV20-1 and TRBJ2-1, with 10 bases lining up with TRBD2. The CDR3 contains 13 residues. Trimming took 6 bases from V and 7 from J; bases not matched to a gene: 6. From germline, CDR1 is DFQATT and CDR2 SNEGSKA (reference sequence). CDR3 in DNA: TGCAGTGCCGATGGGACTAGCGAGAATGAGCAGTTCTTC. Translated: CSADGTSENEQFF.

The V gene is TRBV28, the J gene TRBJ2-7, with TRBD1 matching over 7 bases. The CDR3 runs to 13 residues. The germline V gene encodes CDR1 MDHEN and CDR2 SYDVKM. Trimming took 3 bases from V and 5 from J; bases not matched to a gene: 4. As DNA, the CDR3 is TGTGCCAGCAGTTTCGACAGGGTCCACGAGCAGTACTTC. Translation gives CASSFDRVHEQYF.

The rearrangement joins TRBV5-4 to TRBJ2-5; tentative D call: TRBD2 (5 bases). Trimming stripped 4 bases from V and 5 bases from J, with 9 bases between. The CDR3 contains 12 residues. Germline assignment: CDR1 SGHNT and CDR2 YYREEE (reference sequence). The CDR3: CASSGERETQYF. DNA of the CDR3: TGTGCCAGCAGCGGCGAGCGGGAGACCCAGTACTTC.

The chain combines TRBV29-1 with TRBJ1-3; D gene uncertain. CDR3 length: 11 residues. Trimming removed 5 bases at V and 3 bases at J, with 5 bases between. Germline V gene lookup returns CDR1 SQVTM and CDR2 ANQGSEA. Written as DNA, the CDR3 is TGCAGCGTTTACCTTGGAAACACCATATATTTT. Protein product: CSVYLGNTIYF.

The V and J genes are TRBV29-1 and TRBJ2-1; 8 nucleotides match TRBD2. The CDR3 is made up of 17 amino acids. V was clipped by 5 bases and J by 2 bases; unmatched bases: 14. The germline gives CDR1 SQVTM, CDR2 ANQGSEA. Here the CDR3 reads CSVFGLGLDAPYNEQFF. As DNA, the CDR3 is TGCAGCGTTTTCGGTTTGGGACTAGATGCGCCCTACAATGAGCAGTTCTTC.

The chain uses TRBV12-5 and TRBJ2-3, with D unclear. Trimming cost V 2 bases and J 3 bases, with 12 bases left between them. The CDR3 runs 15 residues. Germline values: CDR1 LGHNT, CDR2 FRNRAP. The CDR3 reads CASGLMGIGTDTQYF. CDR3 sequence (DNA): TGTGCTAGTGGTTTGATGGGGATAGGTACAGATACGCAGTATTTT.

The rearrangement uses TRBV29-1 and TRBJ1-1, with D tentatively TRBD1 (6 bases). Per germline, CDR1 SQVTM and CDR2 ANQGSEA. The CDR3 length is 15 residues. The V end lost 6 bases, the J end lost 0 bases, and 17 bases lay between the germline ends. CDR3 residues: CSVAGLQGLNTEAFF. The CDR3 coding sequence is TGCAGCGTAGCTGGCCTTCAGGGGTTGAACACTGAAGCTTTCTTT. Complete variable domain (other parts from reference TRBV29-1 and TRBJ1-1): SAVISQKPSRDICQRGTSLTIQCQVDSQVTMMFWYRQQPGQSLTLIATANQGSEATYESGFVIDKFPISRPNLTFSTLTVSNMSPEDSSIYLCSVAGLQGLNTEAFFGQGTRLTVV.

This sequence joins TRBV29-1 and TRBJ2-7, with D maybe TRBD1 (5 bases). CDR1 and CDR2 from the germline V gene are SQVTM and ANQGSEA. V gave up 1 base and J gave up 5 bases, with 12 bases separating them. The CDR3 is made up of 13 amino acids. This CDR3 reads CSVEGIRVNEQYF. Here the CDR3 DNA reads TGCAGCGTTGAAGGCATCAGGGTCAACGAGCAGTACTTC.

The chain's CDR3 is CASSLALSSYNEQFF. The DNA of the CDR3 is TGTGCCAGCAGCCTAGCGCTGAGCTCCTACAATGAGCAGTTCTTC. The chain joins TRBV7-3 to TRBJ2-1; perhaps TRBD2 as D (6 bases). There are 15 residues in the CDR3. The V gene lost 5 bases and the J gene lost 0 bases, with 11 bases spanning the gap. Looked up from germline, CDR1 is SGHTA and CDR2 is FQGTGA.

The chain combines TRBV7-2 with TRBJ2-5, with TRBD2 matching 9 bases. This CDR3 spans 15 amino acids. Unmatched junction bases numbered 1, after V lost 1 base and J lost 1 base. CDR1 and CDR2 from the germline V gene are SGHTA and FQGNSA. In DNA form, the CDR3 reads TGTGCCAGCAGCTTAGGCGGGGGGGGCCAAGAGACCCAGTACTTC. As protein: CASSLGGGGQETQYF.

The V and J genes are TRBV12-3 or TRBV12-4 and TRBJ2-7; the match to TRBD1 covers 7 bases. The CDR3 covers 14 residues. V shed 7 bases, J shed 3 bases, and the junction held 9 bases outside the gene matches. CDR3 loop: CASNIQGVGYEQYF. CDR3 bases: TGTGCCAGCAACATTCAGGGGGTAGGCTACGAGCAGTACTTC.

This clonotype was found once. V is TRBV19 and J is TRBJ1-5; D may be TRBD1 (5 bases). Trimming took off 11 bases at V and 6 bases at J, with 11 bases between the two ends. Germline-derived CDR1 and CDR2 are LNHDA and SQIVND (reference sequence). The CDR3 extends over 11 amino acids. CDR3 loop: CAGGVGQPQHF. As DNA, the CDR3 is TGTGCCGGGGGTGTAGGTCAGCCCCAGCATTTT.

The chain combines TRBV6-1 with TRBJ2-3; the match to TRBD2 covers 8 bases. V lost 8 bases and J lost 3; bases outside the gene matches: 7. The CDR3 is 14 amino acids. Germline V gene data show CDR1 as MNHNS and CDR2 as SASEGT. In DNA, the CDR3 is TGTGCCAGCCTTAGGACTAGCAATACAGATACGCAGTATTTT. It codes for CASLRTSNTDTQYF.

The CDR3 reads CSAPFAGGGNEQFF. The CDR3 coding sequence is TGCAGTGCCCCATTCGCGGGAGGTGGCAATGAGCAGTTCTTC. The chain is built from TRBV20-1 and TRBJ2-1, with 8 bases matching TRBD2. CDR3 length equals 14 residues. V gave up 6 bases and J gave up 6 bases; unmatched junction bases: 10. Looked up from germline, CDR1 is DFQATT and CDR2 is SNEGSKA (reference sequence).

The chain is built from TRBV5-4 and TRBJ2-5; D is perhaps TRBD1 (6 bases). V lost 0 bases and J 6 bases, leaving 9 bases between the germline ends. The CDR3 totals 13 residues. Germline CDR1 reads SGHNT; CDR2 reads YYREEE (reference sequence). CDR3 sequence: CASSLAGGKTQYF. The CDR3 DNA reads as TGTGCCAGCAGCTTGGCTGGGGGCAAGACCCAGTACTTC.

This CDR3 is CASSPGTGTKTQYF. The CDR3, as DNA: TGTGCCAGCAGCCCTGGGACAGGGACGAAGACCCAGTACTTC. This rearrangement joins TRBV6-5 to TRBJ2-5, with 9 bases identical to TRBD1. Germline V gene data show CDR1 as MNHEY and CDR2 as SVGAGI. The CDR3 is made up of 14 amino acids. J lost 6 bases, V lost 6 bases, and 8 bases had no gene match.